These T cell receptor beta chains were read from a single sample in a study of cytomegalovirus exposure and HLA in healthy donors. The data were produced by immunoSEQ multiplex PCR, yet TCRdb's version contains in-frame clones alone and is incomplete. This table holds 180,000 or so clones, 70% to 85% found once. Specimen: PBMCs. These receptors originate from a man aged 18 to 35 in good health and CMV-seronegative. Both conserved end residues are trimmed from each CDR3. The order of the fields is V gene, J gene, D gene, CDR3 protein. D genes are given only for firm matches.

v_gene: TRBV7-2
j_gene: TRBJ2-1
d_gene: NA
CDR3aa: ASSLAAVSYNEQF

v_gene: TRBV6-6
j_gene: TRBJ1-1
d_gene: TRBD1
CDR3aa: ASSDREGGTEAF

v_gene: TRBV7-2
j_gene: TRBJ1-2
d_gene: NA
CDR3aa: ASSLRQEAYGYT

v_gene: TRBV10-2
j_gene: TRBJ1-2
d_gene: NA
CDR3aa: ASKATGGSLGYGYT

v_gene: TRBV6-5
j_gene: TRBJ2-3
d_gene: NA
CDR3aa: ASSYYPPLVYTQY

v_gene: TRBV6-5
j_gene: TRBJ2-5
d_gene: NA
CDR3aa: ASSYSRGGETQY

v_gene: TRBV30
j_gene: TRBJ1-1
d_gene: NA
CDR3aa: ASRAGGTEAF

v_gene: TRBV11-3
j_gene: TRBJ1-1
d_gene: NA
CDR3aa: ASSLGGLNTEAF

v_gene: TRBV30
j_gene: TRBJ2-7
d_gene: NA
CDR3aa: ACPREFWEQY

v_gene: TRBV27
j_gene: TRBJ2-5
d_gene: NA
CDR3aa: ATSGSGETQY

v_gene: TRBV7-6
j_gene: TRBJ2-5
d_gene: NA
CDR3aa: ASSLDQGGKTQY

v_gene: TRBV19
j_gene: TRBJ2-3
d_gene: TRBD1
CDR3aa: ASSPLTGPSTDTQY

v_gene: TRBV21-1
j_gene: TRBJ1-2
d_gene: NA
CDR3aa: ASLGQGTGDHGYT

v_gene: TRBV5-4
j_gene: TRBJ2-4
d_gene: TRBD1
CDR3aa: ASSALNRGSTKNIQY

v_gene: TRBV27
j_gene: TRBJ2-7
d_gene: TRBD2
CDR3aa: ASRGLAGGPLYEQY

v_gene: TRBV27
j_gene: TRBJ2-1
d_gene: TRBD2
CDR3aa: ASRISPGLAYNEQF

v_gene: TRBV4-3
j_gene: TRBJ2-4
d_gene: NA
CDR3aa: ASSQGDKNIQY

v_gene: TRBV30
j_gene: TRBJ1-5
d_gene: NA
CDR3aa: AWSVRGREGQPQH

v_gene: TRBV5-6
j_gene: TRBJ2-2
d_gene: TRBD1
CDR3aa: ASSRLDRDVGELF

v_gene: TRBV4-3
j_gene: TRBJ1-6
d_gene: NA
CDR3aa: ASSQDLGGDRSPLH

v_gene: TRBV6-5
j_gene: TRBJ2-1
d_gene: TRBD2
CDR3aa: ASRPSGLAINEQF

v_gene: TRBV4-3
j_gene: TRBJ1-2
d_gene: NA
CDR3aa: ASSQLETPYGYT

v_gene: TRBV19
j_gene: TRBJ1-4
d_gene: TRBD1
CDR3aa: ASSFELQGPINEKLF

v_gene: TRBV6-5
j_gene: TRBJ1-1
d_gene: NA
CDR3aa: ASSYDFSTEAF

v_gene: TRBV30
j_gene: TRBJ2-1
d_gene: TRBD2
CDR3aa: ALTSGRDNEQF

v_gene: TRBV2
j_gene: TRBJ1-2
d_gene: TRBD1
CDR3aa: ASRGQGGPRLYGYT